The clone carrying this TCR beta chain was seen more than once but under ten times. The target antigen is unknown. CDR1 is SEHNR, CDR2 FQNEAQ, per germline (reference sequence). With 4 bases clipped from V and 3 bases from J, the junction kept 6 bases outside the gene matches. The length of the CDR3 is 15 residues. The data belong to a study of T-cell reconstitution after alpha-beta-depleted transplantation in children. General observations from the study: Diversity of TCRbeta at day 60 was high in some patients, arising from surviving recipient T cells and thymic progenitors. T-cell numbers and diversity one year post-transplant derived largely from freshly generated T cells.

Using unique molecular identifiers, the investigators prepared the TCRbeta library. TCRdb redid the calling of the PCR reads with MiXCR, one entry per CDR3 protein. Among 250,000 to 300,000 distinct CDR3 sequences listed, almost 8% were seen once. The specimen was peripheral blood, collected 360 days after TCRalphabeta/CD19-depleted stem cell transplant. The clonotype was recovered from a female patient aged 2 to 10 who had a stem cell transplant for Fanconi anemia, so the T cells may come from the graft donor. V gene TRBV7-9 combines with J gene TRBJ2-7; 10 positions agree with TRBD1. The CDR3 region has the DNA TGTGCCAGCAGCTCCCCGGGACAGGGGATCTACGAGCAGTACTTC. Its protein is CASSSPGQGIYEQYF.